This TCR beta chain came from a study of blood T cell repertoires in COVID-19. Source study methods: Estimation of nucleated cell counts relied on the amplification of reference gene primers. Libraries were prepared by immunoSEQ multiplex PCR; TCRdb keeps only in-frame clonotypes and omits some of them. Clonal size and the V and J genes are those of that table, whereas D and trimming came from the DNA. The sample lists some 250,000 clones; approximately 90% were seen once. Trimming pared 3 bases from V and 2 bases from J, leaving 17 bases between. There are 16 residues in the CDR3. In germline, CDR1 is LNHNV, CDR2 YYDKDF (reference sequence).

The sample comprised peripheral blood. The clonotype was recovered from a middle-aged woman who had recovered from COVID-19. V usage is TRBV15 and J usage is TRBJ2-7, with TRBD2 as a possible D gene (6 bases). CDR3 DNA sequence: TGTGCCACCAGCAGCCACTCTGGGGGGAGGACCTACGAGCAGTACGTC. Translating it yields CATSSHSGGRTYEQYV.